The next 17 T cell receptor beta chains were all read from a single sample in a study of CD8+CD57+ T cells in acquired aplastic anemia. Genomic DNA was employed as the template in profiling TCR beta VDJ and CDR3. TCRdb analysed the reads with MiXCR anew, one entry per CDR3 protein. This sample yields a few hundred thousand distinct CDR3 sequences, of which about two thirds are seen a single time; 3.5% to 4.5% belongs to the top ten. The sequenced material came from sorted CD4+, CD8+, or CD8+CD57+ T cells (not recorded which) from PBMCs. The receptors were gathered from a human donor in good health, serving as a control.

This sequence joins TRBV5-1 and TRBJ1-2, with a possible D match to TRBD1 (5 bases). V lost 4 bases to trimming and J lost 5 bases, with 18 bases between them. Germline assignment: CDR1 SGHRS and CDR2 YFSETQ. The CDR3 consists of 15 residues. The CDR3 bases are TGCGCCAGCAGCGAGGGGAAGGGAGACTCGTATGGCTACACCTTC. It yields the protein CASSEGKGDSYGYTF. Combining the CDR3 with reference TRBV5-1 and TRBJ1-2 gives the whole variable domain KAGVTQTPRYLIKTRGQQVTLSCSPISGHRSVSWYQQTPGQGLQFLFEYFSETQRNKGNFPGRFSGRQFSNSRSEMNVSTLELGDSALYLCASSEGKGDSYGYTFGSGTRLTVV.

This CDR3 reads CASSFGTTPISQYF. CDR3 sequence (DNA): TGTGCCAGCAGTTTTGGGACTACCCCGATTAGTCAGTACTTC. V and J are TRBV12-3 or TRBV12-4 and TRBJ2-4; 7 bases align to TRBD2. V was pared by 3 bases and J by 12 bases, with 11 bases of the junction left unmatched. The CDR3 has 14 residues.

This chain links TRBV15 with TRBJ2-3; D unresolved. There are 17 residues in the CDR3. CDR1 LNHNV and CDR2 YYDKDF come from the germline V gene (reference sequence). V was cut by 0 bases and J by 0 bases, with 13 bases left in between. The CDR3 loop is CATSRDRRAVSTDTQYF. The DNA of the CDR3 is TGTGCCACCAGCAGAGATCGAAGGGCTGTGAGCACAGATACGCAGTATTTT. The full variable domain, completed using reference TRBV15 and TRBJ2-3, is DAMVIQNPRYQVTQFGKPVTLSCSQTLNHNVMYWYQQKSSQAPKLLFHYYDKDFNNEADTPDNFQSRRPNTSFCFLDIRSPGLGDTAMYLCATSRDRRAVSTDTQYFGPGTRLTVL.

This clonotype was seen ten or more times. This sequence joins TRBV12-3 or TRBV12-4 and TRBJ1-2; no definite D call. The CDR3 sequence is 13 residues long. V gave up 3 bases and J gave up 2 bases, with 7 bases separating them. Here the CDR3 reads CASSFRGNYGYTF. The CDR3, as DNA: TGTGCCAGCAGTTTCCGAGGAAACTATGGCTACACCTTC.

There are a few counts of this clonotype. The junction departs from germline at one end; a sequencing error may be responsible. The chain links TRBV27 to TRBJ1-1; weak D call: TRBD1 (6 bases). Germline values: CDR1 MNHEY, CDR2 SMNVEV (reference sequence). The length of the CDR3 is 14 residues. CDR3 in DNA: TGTGCCACCAGTGAGAACAGGGATAACACTGAAGCTTTCTTT. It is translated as CATSENRDNTEAFF.

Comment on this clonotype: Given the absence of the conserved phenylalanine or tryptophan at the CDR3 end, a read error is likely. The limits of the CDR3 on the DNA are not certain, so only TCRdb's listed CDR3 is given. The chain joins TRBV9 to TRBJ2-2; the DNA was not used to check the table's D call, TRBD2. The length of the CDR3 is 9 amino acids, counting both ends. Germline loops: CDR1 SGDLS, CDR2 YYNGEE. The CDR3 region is CASSVIAGG.

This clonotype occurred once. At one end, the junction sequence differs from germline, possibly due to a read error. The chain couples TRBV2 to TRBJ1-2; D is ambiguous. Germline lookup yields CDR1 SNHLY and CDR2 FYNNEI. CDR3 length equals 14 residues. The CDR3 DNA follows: TGTGCCACCAGCAGAGATCGAGCTAAGTATGGGTACACCTTC. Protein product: CATSRDRAKYGYTF.

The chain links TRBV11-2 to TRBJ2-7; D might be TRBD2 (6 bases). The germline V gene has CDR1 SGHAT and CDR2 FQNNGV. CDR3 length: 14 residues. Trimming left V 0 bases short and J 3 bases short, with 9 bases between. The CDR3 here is CASSLEGTLYEQYF. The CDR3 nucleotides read TGTGCCAGCAGCTTAGAGGGGACTCTCTACGAGCAGTACTTC.

For the CDR3, the DNA is TGTGCCAGCAGCTCCCAGGGAGGAGTCTACGAGCAGTACTTC. This codes for CASSSQGGVYEQYF. This chain connects TRBV5-5 to TRBJ2-7; D may be TRBD2 (6 bases). The germline V gene encodes CDR1 SGHKS and CDR2 YYEKEE (reference sequence). This CDR3 is built from 14 residues. The V and J ends lost 3 bases and 3 bases respectively, with 13 bases between them.

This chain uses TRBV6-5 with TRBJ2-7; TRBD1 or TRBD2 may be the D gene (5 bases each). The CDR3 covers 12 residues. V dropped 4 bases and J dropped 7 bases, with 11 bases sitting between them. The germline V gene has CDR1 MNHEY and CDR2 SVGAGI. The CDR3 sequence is CASSFSGREQYF. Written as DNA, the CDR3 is TGTGCCAGCAGTTTCTCGGGGCGGGAGCAGTACTTC.

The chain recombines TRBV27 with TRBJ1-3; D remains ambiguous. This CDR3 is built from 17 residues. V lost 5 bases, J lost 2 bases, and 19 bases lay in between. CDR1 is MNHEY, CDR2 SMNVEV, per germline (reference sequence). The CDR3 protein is CASSPTSPIIPGNTIYF. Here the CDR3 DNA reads TGTGCCAGCAGTCCGACCTCACCAATAATCCCTGGAAACACCATATATTTT.

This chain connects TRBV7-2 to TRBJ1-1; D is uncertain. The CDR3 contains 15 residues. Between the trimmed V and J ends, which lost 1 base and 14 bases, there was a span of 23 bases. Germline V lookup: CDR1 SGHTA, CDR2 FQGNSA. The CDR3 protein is CASSLGSQETQYFFF. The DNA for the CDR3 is TGTGCCAGCAGCTTAGGGAGCCAAGAGACCCAGTACTTCTTCTTT.

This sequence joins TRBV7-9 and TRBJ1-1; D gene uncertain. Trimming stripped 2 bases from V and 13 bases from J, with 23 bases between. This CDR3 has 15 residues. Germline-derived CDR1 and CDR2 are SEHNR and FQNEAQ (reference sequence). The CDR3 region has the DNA TGTGCCAGCAGCTTACGCAGCACCGGGGAGCTGGAATTTTTCTTT. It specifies CASSLRSTGELEFFF.

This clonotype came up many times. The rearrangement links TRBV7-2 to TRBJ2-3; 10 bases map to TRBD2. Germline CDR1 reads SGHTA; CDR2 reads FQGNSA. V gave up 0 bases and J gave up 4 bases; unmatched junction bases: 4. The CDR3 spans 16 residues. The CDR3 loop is CASSLASGGFADTQYF. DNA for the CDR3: TGTGCCAGCAGCTTAGCTAGCGGGGGGTTCGCAGATACGCAGTATTTT.

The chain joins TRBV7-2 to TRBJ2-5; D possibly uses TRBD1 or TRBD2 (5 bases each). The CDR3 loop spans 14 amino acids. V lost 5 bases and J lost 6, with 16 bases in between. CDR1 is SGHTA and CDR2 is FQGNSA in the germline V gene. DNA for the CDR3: TGTGCCAGCAGCCTCGGGGCTCTGGATCAGACCCAGTACTTC. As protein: CASSLGALDQTQYF.

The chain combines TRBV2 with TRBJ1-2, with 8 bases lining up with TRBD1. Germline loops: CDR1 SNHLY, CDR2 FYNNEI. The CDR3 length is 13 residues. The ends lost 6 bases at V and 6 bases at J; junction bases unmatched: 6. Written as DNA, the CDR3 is TGTGCCAGCAGCGCAGGGGGCTCTGATGGCTACACCTTC. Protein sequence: CASSAGGSDGYTF.

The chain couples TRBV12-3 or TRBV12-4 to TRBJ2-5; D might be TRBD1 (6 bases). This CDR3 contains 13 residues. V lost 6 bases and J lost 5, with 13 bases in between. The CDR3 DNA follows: TGTGCCAGCAGATCAACAGGGAGCGAGACCCAGTACTTC. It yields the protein CASRSTGSETQYF.